The 29 T cell receptor beta chains below come from one sample, sequenced in a study of blood T cell repertoires in COVID-19. Data came from immunoSEQ multiplex PCR; TCRdb stores just in-frame clones and leaves some out. The repertoire holds a few hundred thousand clones, approximately 92% seen once, with 1.1% in the top ten. The source material was PBMCs or T cells enriched from blood (not recorded which). All receptors come from a man aged 30-40 years who had recovered from COVID-19.

The chain joins TRBV24-1 to TRBJ1-5; D not certain. CDR3 length equals 13 residues. Between the trimmed V and J ends, which lost 3 bases and 7 bases, there was a span of 9 bases. Germline V gives CDR1 KGHDR, CDR2 SFDVKD. CDR3 in amino acids: CATSDASGQPQHF. DNA of the CDR3: TGTGCCACCAGTGATGCGTCGGGGCAGCCCCAGCATTTT.

The chain is built from TRBV7-8 and TRBJ1-3; D is possibly TRBD1 (5 bases). With 1 base removed from V and 1 base from J, the gap between germline ends came to 8 bases. This CDR3 is 15 amino acids long. The V gene's germline CDR1 is SGHVS and CDR2 FQNEAQ. The DNA for the CDR3 is TGTGCCAGCAGCTTAGAGGGGCCGTCTGGAAACACCATATATTTT. It is translated as CASSLEGPSGNTIYF.

The V gene is TRBV18, the J gene TRBJ1-1; TRBD1 matches at 8 bases. The CDR3 is made up of 16 amino acids. The V gene's germline CDR1 is KGHSH and CDR2 LQKENI. V trimming: 1 base; J trimming: 4 bases; junction bases outside the gene matches: 8. The CDR3 region has the DNA TGTGCCAGCTCACCACTCGGACAGGGTCTGGGCACTGAAGCTTTCTTT. Its translation: CASSPLGQGLGTEAFF.

The chain joins TRBV2 to TRBJ1-1, with no clear D. The germline V gene encodes CDR1 SNHLY and CDR2 FYNNEI. Trimming shortened V by 1 base and J by 2 bases, and 5 bases separated the two germline ends. This CDR3 has 13 residues. CDR3 nucleotides: TGTGCCAGCAGTGAAGGGGCAAACACTGAAGCTTTCTTT. This encodes CASSEGANTEAFF.

The CDR3 bases are TGCGCCAGCAGAGGAGGCAGTTACAATGAGCAGTTCTTC. It yields the protein CASRGGSYNEQFF. The chain carries TRBV4-1 and TRBJ2-1; weak D call: TRBD2 (5 bases). Trimming left V 6 bases short and J 4 bases short, with 10 bases between. The CDR3 runs 13 residues. Germline CDR1 and CDR2: MGHRA and YSYEKL.

V is TRBV12-3 or TRBV12-4 and J is TRBJ2-2; a possible D gene is TRBD2 (5 bases). The V and J ends lost 8 bases and 0 bases respectively, with 7 bases between them. This CDR3 is 13 amino acids long. CDR3 DNA: TGTGCCAGCGGGAGATCGAACACCGGGGAGCTGTTTTTT. Its protein product is CASGRSNTGELFF.

This chain uses TRBV5-6 with TRBJ2-1; D possibly corresponds to TRBD2 (5 bases). V lost 2 bases and J 0 bases, leaving 6 bases between the germline ends. Per the germline V gene, CDR1 is SGHDT and CDR2 is YYEEEE. This CDR3 is built from 14 residues. The CDR3 DNA reads as TGTGCCAGCAGCTTCGGGGTCTCCTACAATGAGCAGTTCTTC. The encoded protein is CASSFGVSYNEQFF.

This clone was recorded a few times. The CDR3 loop is CSVFTPRQGYSYGYTF. CDR3 nucleotides: TGCAGCGTCTTCACGCCCCGGCAGGGTTATAGCTATGGCTACACCTTC. This sequence joins TRBV29-1 and TRBJ1-2; TRBD1 is a possible D gene (5 bases). Germline CDR1 and CDR2: SQVTM and ANQGSEA. Trimming stripped 6 bases from V and 4 bases from J, with 24 bases between. The CDR3 spans 16 residues.

This chain joins TRBV13 and TRBJ2-7; 7 bases map to TRBD1. The length of the CDR3 is 14 residues. V trimming: 0 bases; J trimming: 4 bases; junction bases outside the gene matches: 3. CDR1 is PRHDT, CDR2 FYEKMQ, per germline (reference sequence). CDR3 sequence reads: CASSLGTGRYEQYF. CDR3 DNA sequence: TGTGCCAGCAGCTTAGGGACAGGGAGATACGAGCAGTACTTC.

This chain connects TRBV3-1 (or the pseudogene TRBV3-2) to TRBJ1-5, with 7 bases lining up with TRBD1. Germline V gene data show CDR1 as LGHDT and CDR2 as YNNKEL (reference sequence). This CDR3 is 16 amino acids long. V lost 4 bases to trimming and J lost 7 bases; unmatched junction nucleotides: 13. The CDR3 DNA sequence: TGTGCCAGCAGCCCTAGCACAGGGGTCGGTGGGCAGCCCCAGCATTTT. It specifies CASSPSTGVGGQPQHF.

The chain combines TRBV11-2 with TRBJ2-5, with D maybe TRBD1 (5 bases). In germline, CDR1 is SGHAT, CDR2 FQNNGV. Trimming removed 5 bases from V and 7 bases from J, with 11 bases in between. The CDR3 contains 12 residues. The CDR3 loop reads CASSPLQGTQYF. The DNA of the CDR3 is TGTGCCAGCAGCCCCCTCCAGGGGACCCAGTACTTC.

The chain uses TRBV7-6 and TRBJ2-1; TRBD1 might be the D (5 bases). The CDR3 is 15 residues long. Germline CDR1 is SGHVS and CDR2 is FNYEAQ. Trimming shortened V by 3 bases and J by 8 bases, and 17 bases separated the two germline ends. The CDR3 is CASSFGQGISHEQFF. The CDR3 bases are TGTGCCAGCAGCTTTGGGCAGGGTATTTCCCATGAGCAGTTCTTC.

This chain joins TRBV6-5 and TRBJ1-2; D is undetermined. The ends were cut back, 8 bases at V and 7 bases at J, with 17 bases in the middle. The CDR3 length is 13 residues. Germline-derived CDR1 and CDR2 are MNHEY and SVGAGI. For the CDR3, the DNA is TGTGCCAGCTTGGATCTTCGGAGATCTGGCTACACCTTC. Protein product: CASLDLRRSGYTF.

This clone showed up just once. The V gene is TRBV30, the J gene TRBJ1-3; D is undetermined. Germline V gene data show CDR1 as GTSNPN and CDR2 as SVGIG (reference sequence). Trimming cost V 7 bases and J 0 bases, with 13 bases left between them. CDR3 length equals 14 residues. The CDR3 region has the DNA TGTGCCTCCTCGGGATCGAGCTCTGGAAACACCATATATTTT. Encoded protein: CASSGSSSGNTIYF.

The gene calls are TRBV19 and TRBJ1-4; 7 positions agree with TRBD1. The CDR3 consists of 14 residues. Germline assignment: CDR1 LNHDA and CDR2 SQIVND (reference sequence). Germline trimming cut 11 bases from V and 5 bases from J; bases unmatched to any gene: 11. The DNA of the CDR3 is TGTGCCCCTGTGCCCGGGACAGAGAATGAAAAACTGTTTTTT. Residues: CAPVPGTENEKLFF.

Details on this clone: Additional DNA sequences in this sample encode the identical CDR3. V gene TRBV3-1 (or the pseudogene TRBV3-2) combines with J gene TRBJ1-2; 7 bases fit TRBD1. V shed 5 bases, J shed 3 bases, and the junction held 3 bases outside the gene matches. CDR3 length: 13 residues. The germline V gene has CDR1 LGHDT and CDR2 YNNKEL (reference sequence). Here the CDR3 DNA reads TGTGCCAGCAGCTTGGGACAGCACTATGGCTACACCTTC. Residues: CASSLGQHYGYTF.

Only one count was recorded for this clone. This rearrangement joins TRBV29-1 to TRBJ2-3; 8 bases agree with TRBD2. Germline CDR1 SQVTM, CDR2 ANQGSEA. CDR3 size: 15 residues. V trimming: 6 bases; J trimming: 3 bases; junction bases outside the gene matches: 11. Written as DNA, the CDR3 is TGCAGCGTCAGCGGGAGTTGGGGGGGGACAGATACGCAGTATTTT. It codes for CSVSGSWGGTDTQYF.

This rearrangement joins TRBV18 to TRBJ1-5; unclear D gene. CDR1 and CDR2 from the germline V gene are KGHSH and LQKENI. V lost 3 bases and J 1 base, leaving 10 bases between the germline ends. The CDR3 contains 15 residues. CDR3: CASSPMHTSNQPQHF. In DNA form, the CDR3 reads TGTGCCAGCTCACCTATGCACACAAGCAATCAGCCCCAGCATTTT.

This clone was detected once. The V and J genes are TRBV28 and TRBJ1-2; TRBD1 matches at 11 bases. V lost 6 bases, J lost 7 bases, and 10 bases stayed unmatched. CDR1 and CDR2 (germline): MDHEN, SYDVKM. The CDR3 contains 15 residues. The CDR3 loop reads CASSPRTGGAIGYTF. The CDR3 DNA reads as TGTGCCAGCAGCCCTAGGACAGGGGGCGCTATTGGCTACACCTTC.

This sequence joins TRBV10-3 and TRBJ2-3; TRBD1 might be the D (6 bases). Looked up from germline, CDR1 is ENHRY and CDR2 is SYGVKD. The CDR3 sequence is 14 residues long. V lost 5 bases, J lost 4 bases, and 13 bases lay in between. The CDR3 bases are TGTGCCATCAGTCTACAGGGAATTGCAGATACGCAGTATTTT. Its protein product is CAISLQGIADTQYF.

This chain uses TRBV7-2 with TRBJ2-7; D is perhaps TRBD2 (6 bases). The CDR3 loop spans 16 amino acids. Germline-derived CDR1 and CDR2 are SGHTA and FQGNSA. V lost 6 bases, J lost 6 bases, and 24 bases lay in between. The DNA for the CDR3 is TGTGCCAGCAGGCCCTCGGAGGGACTGTTTAGGGGCGAGCAGTACTTC. Amino acids: CASRPSEGLFRGEQYF.

J is TRBJ2-1 and V is TRBV5-1, with TRBD1 as a possible D gene (6 bases). This CDR3 is 15 amino acids long. V dropped 1 base and J dropped 5 bases, with 13 bases sitting between them. Per the germline V gene, CDR1 is SGHRS and CDR2 is YFSETQ. The CDR3 DNA sequence: TGCGCCAGCAGCTTGATGGGGGCCCGGGACAATGAGCAGTTCTTC. Translation gives CASSLMGARDNEQFF.

This clone has only one observation. The chain links TRBV28 to TRBJ2-7, with D tentatively TRBD1 (5 bases). The CDR3 has 15 amino acids. With 3 bases removed from V and 3 bases from J, the gap between germline ends came to 15 bases. Germline V gene lookup returns CDR1 MDHEN and CDR2 SYDVKM. The CDR3 protein is CASSLSSGNDYEQYF. The DNA for the CDR3 is TGTGCCAGCAGTTTGAGCTCAGGGAACGACTACGAGCAGTACTTC.

J is TRBJ1-5 and V is TRBV4-2, with 8 nucleotides matching TRBD1. The CDR3 runs 16 residues. Looked up from germline, CDR1 is LGHNA and CDR2 is YNFKEQ. Trimming removed 3 bases from V and 2 bases from J; junction bases left unmatched: 6. CDR3 amino acids: CASSQDRVGGNQPQHF. CDR3 coding DNA: TGTGCCAGCAGCCAGGACAGGGTAGGAGGCAATCAGCCCCAGCATTTT.

Only one count was recorded for this clone. The chain uses TRBV2 and TRBJ2-2, with 8 nucleotides matching TRBD2. Germline lookup yields CDR1 SNHLY and CDR2 FYNNEI. There are 15 residues in the CDR3. V dropped 6 bases and J dropped 1; count of bases not matched to a gene: 4. The CDR3 region is CASRLTSGNTGELFF. The CDR3 bases are TGTGCCAGCAGGCTCACTAGCGGGAACACCGGGGAGCTGTTTTTT.

This clone has a handful of counts. The chain carries TRBV18 and TRBJ1-6; D possibly corresponds to TRBD1 (6 bases). Trimming removed 3 bases from V and 8 bases from J, with 14 bases in between. This CDR3 comprises 15 residues. Germline CDR1 KGHSH, CDR2 LQKENI. CDR3 in amino acids: CASSPRTARDSPLHF. CDR3 nucleotide sequence: TGTGCCAGCTCACCCCGGACAGCCAGAGATTCACCCCTCCACTTT.

This clone has a single count. This chain joins TRBV23-1 and TRBJ1-2; D perhaps matches TRBD1 (6 bases). TRBV23-1 qualifies as an ORF whose function is uncertain. The CDR3 has 11 residues. Trimming removed 9 bases at V and 6 bases at J, with 11 bases between. CDR3 nucleotides: TGCGCCAGAATTACAGGGAATGGCTACACCTTC. It encodes CARITGNGYTF.

This clone came up once. V gene TRBV19 combines with J gene TRBJ1-2; D remains unclear. The CDR3 contains 13 residues. Germline values: CDR1 LNHDA, CDR2 SQIVND (reference sequence). V shed 4 bases and J shed 2 bases, with 8 bases lying between them. CDR3 bases: TGTGCCAGTAGTACCAGTGGCAACTATGGCTACACCTTC. This encodes CASSTSGNYGYTF.

V and J are TRBV19 and TRBJ2-2, with D possibly being TRBD2 (6 bases). V was cut by 8 bases and J by 6 bases, with 16 bases left in between. The CDR3 covers 14 residues. Germline V gives CDR1 LNHDA, CDR2 SQIVND (reference sequence). CDR3 protein: CASYGGWRAGELFF. Written as DNA, the CDR3 is TGTGCCAGTTACGGGGGTTGGAGAGCCGGGGAGCTGTTTTTT.